The T cell receptor (beta chain) under discussion was sequenced for a study of blood T cell repertoires in COVID-19. Study as a whole: The cDNA or gDNA used as material had been derived from T cells, B-cell-depleted T cells, or PBMCs.

Only in-frame clones appear in the TCRdb table, and some are missing; sequencing was by immunoSEQ multiplex PCR. The data show some 140,000 clones, roughly 83% seen once. The CDR3 extends over 15 amino acids. Germline CDR1 SGHAT, CDR2 FQNNGV. Germline trimming cut 1 base from V and 7 bases from J; bases unmatched to any gene: 6. This sequence originates from a man aged 40-49 years with acute COVID-19. The sequenced material came from PBMCs or T cells enriched from blood (not recorded which). V and J are TRBV11-2 and TRBJ2-1, with 8 bases matching TRBD2. DNA of the CDR3: TGTGCCAGCAGCTTAGGAGCGGGAGTTGTAAATGAGCAGTTCTTC. Its translation: CASSLGAGVVNEQFF.